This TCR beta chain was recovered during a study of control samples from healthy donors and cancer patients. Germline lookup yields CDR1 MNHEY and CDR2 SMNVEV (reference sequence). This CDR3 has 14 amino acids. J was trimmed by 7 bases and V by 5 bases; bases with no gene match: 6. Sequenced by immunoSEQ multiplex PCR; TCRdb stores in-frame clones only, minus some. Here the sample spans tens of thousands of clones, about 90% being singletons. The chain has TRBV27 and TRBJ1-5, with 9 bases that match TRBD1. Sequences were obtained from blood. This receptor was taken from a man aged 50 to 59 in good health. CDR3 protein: CASSTTGGGQPQHF. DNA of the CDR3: TGTGCCAGCAGTACAACAGGGGGCGGACAGCCCCAGCATTTT.